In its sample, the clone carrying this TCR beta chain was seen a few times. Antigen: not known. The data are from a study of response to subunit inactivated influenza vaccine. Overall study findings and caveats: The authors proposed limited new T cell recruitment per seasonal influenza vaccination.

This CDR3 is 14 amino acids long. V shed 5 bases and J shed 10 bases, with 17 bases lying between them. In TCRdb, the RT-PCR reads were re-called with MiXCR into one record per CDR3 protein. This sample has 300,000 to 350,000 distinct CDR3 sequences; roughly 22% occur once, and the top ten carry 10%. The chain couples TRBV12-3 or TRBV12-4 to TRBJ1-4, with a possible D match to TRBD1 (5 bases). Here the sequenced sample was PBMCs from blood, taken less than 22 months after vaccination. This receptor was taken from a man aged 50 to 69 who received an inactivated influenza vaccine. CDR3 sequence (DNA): TGTGCCAGCAGTGGGGCAGTTTGGGCGGGAAAACTGTTTTTT. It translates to CASSGAVWAGKLFF.